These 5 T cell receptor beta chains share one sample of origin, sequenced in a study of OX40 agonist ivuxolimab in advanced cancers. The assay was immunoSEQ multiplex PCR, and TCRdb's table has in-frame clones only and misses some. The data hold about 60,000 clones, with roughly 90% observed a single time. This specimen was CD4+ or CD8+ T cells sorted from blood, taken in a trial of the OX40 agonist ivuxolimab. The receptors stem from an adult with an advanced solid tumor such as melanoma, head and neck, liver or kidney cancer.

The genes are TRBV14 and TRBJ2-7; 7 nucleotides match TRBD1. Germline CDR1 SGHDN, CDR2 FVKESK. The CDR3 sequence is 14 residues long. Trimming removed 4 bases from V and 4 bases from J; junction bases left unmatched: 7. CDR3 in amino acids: CASSLKGAVYEQYF. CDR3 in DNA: TGTGCCAGCAGCCTCAAGGGGGCTGTATACGAGCAGTACTTC.

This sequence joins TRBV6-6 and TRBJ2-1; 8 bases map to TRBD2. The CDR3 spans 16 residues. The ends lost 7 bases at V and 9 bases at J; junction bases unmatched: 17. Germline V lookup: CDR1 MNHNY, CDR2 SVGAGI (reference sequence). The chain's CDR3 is CASKQTAGVTVGEQFF. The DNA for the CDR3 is TGTGCCAGCAAACAGACAGCGGGAGTAACGGTCGGTGAGCAGTTCTTC.

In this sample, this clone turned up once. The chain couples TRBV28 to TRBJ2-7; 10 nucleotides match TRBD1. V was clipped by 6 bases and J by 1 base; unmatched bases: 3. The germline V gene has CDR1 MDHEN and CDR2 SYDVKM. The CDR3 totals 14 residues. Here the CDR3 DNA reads TGTGCCAGCAGGTGGGGACAGGGGTCCTACGAGCAGTACTTC. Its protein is CASRWGQGSYEQYF.

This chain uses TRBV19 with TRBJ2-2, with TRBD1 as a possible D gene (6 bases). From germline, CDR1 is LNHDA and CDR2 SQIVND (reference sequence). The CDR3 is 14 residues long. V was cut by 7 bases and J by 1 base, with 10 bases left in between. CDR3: CASTGQMNTGELFF. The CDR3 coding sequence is TGTGCCAGTACTGGACAGATGAACACCGGGGAGCTGTTTTTT.

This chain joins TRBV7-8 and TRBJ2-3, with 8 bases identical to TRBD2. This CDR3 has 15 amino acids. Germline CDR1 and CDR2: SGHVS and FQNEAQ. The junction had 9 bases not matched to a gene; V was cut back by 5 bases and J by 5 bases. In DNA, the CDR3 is TGTGCCAGCAGCGCGGGGGGAGTCCGGCGAGATACGCAGTATTTT. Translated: CASSAGGVRRDTQYF.